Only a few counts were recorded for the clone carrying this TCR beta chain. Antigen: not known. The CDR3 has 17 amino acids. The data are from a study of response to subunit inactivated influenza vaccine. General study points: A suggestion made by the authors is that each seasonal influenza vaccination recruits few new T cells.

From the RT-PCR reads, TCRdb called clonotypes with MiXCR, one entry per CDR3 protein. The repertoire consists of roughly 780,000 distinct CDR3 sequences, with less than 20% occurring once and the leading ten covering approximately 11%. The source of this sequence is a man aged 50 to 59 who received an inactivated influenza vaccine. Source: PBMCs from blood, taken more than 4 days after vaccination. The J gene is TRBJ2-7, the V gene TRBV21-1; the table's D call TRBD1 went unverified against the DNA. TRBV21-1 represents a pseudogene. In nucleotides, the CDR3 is TGTGCCAGCAGCATAGAGGGGTCCGGGGCCCAGGGTTACGAGCAGTACTTC. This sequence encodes CASSIEGSGAQGYEQYF.